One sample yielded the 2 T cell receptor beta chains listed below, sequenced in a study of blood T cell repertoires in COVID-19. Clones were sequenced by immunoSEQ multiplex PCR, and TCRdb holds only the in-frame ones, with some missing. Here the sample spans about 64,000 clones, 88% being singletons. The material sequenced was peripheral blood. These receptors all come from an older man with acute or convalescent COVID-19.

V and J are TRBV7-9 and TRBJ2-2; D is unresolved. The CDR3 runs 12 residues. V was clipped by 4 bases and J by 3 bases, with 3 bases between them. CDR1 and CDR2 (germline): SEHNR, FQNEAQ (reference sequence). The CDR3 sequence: CASSSDTGELFF. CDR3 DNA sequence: TGTGCCAGCAGCTCAGACACCGGGGAGCTGTTTTTT.

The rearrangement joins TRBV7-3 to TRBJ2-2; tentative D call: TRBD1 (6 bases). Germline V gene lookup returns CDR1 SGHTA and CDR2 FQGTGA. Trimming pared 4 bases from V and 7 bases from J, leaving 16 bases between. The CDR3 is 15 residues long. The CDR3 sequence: CASSSWTALGGELFF. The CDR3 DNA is TGTGCCAGCAGCTCCTGGACAGCGCTTGGCGGGGAGCTGTTTTTT.